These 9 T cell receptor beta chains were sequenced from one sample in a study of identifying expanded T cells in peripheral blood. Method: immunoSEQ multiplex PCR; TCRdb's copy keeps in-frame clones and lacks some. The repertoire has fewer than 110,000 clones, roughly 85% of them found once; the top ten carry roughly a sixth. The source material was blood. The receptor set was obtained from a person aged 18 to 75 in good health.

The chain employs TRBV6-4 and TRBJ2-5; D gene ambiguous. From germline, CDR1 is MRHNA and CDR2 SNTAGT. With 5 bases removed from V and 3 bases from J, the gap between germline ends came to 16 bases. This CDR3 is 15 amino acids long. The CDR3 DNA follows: TGTGCCAGCAGTCCGGAGTGGGGAAGTGAAGAGACCCAGTACTTC. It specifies CASSPEWGSEETQYF.

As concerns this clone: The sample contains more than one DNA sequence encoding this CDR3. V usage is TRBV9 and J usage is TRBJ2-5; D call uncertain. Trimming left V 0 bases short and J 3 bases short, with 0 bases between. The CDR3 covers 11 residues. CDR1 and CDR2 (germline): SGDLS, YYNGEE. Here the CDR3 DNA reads TGTGCCAGCAGCGTAGAAGAGACCCAGTACTTC. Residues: CASSVEETQYF.

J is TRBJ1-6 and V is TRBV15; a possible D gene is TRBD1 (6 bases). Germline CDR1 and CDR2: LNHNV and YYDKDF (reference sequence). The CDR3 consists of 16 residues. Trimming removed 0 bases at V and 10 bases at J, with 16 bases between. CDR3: CATSRDPGVLASPLHF. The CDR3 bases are TGTGCCACCAGCAGAGACCCAGGGGTCCTGGCATCACCCCTCCACTTT.

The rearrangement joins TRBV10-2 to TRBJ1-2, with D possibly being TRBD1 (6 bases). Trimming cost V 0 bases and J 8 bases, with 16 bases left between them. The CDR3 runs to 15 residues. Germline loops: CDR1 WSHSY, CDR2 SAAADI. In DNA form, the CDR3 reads TGCGCCAGCAGTGAGTCGATGGGGGGCTTTCAGGGCTACACCTTC. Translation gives CASSESMGGFQGYTF.

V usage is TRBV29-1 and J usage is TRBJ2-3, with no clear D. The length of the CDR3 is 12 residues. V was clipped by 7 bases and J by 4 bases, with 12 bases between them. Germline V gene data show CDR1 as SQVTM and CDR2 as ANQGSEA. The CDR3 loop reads CSADGGSDTQYF. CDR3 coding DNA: TGCAGCGCGGACGGTGGGTCAGATACGCAGTATTTT.

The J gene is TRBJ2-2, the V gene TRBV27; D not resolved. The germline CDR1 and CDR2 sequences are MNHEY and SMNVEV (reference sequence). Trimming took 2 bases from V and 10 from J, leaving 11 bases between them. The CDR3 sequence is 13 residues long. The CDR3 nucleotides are TGTGCCAGCAGTTTAGTCCGAAACTTGGAGCTGTTTTTT. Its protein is CASSLVRNLELFF.

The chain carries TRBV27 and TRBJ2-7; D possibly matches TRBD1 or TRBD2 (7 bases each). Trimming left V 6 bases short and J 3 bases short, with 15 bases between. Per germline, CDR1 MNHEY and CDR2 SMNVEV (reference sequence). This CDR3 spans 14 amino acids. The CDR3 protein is CASRAGQNYYEQYF. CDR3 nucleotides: TGTGCCAGCAGAGCGGGACAGAATTACTACGAGCAGTACTTC.

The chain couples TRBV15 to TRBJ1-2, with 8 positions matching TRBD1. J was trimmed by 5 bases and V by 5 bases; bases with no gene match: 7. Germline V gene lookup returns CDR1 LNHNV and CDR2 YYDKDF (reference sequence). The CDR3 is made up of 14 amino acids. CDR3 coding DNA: TGTGCCACCAGCGGGGGACAGGTGGCATATGGCTACACCTTC. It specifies CATSGGQVAYGYTF. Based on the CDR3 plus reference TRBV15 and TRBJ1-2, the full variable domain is DAMVIQNPRYQVTQFGKPVTLSCSQTLNHNVMYWYQQKSSQAPKLLFHYYDKDFNNEADTPDNFQSRRPNTSFCFLDIRSPGLGDTAMYLCATSGGQVAYGYTFGSGTRLTVV.

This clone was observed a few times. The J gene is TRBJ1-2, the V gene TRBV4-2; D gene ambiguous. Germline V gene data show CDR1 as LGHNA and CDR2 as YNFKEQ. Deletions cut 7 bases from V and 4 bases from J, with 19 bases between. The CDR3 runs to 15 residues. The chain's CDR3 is CASTRSLDLGYGYTF. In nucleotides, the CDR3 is TGTGCCAGCACAAGATCACTGGACCTGGGCTATGGCTACACCTTC.